Given below is one T cell receptor (beta chain) in context. This record belongs to a study of blood T cell repertoires in COVID-19. Clones were sequenced by immunoSEQ multiplex PCR, and TCRdb holds only the in-frame ones, with some missing. The data show 78,000 or so clones, with roughly 80% seen just once and over 5% held by the top ten. V shed 1 base and J 0 bases; nucleotides not matched to a gene: 2. Germline CDR1 SGHDN, CDR2 FVKESK. The CDR3 has 15 residues. The origin of this receptor is a woman aged 55-69 years with acute or convalescent COVID-19. The J gene is TRBJ1-1, the V gene TRBV14, with TRBD1 matching over 7 bases. The sample comprised peripheral blood. The CDR3 coding sequence is TGTGCCAGCAGCCAAGGACAGGGATTGAACACTGAAGCTTTCTTT. It encodes CASSQGQGLNTEAFF.